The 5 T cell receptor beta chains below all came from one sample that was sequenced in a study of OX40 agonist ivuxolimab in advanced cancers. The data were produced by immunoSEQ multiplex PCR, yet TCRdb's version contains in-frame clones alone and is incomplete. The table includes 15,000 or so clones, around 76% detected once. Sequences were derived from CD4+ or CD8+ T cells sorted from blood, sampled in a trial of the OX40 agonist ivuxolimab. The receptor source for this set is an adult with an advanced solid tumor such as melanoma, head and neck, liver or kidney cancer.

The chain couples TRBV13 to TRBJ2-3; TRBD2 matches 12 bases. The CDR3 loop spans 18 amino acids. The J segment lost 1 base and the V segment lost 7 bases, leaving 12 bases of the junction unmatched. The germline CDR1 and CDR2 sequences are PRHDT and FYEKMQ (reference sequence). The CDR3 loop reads CASILAGGPSWGTDTQYF. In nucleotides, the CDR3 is TGTGCCAGCATTCTAGCGGGGGGGCCGAGCTGGGGCACAGATACGCAGTATTTT.

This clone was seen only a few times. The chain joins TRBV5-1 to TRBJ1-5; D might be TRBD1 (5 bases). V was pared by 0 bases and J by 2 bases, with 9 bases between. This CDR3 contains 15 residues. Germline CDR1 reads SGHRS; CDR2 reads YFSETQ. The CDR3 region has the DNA TGCGCCAGCAGCTTGGCAGGGAACGGCAATCAGCCCCAGCATTTT. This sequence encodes CASSLAGNGNQPQHF.

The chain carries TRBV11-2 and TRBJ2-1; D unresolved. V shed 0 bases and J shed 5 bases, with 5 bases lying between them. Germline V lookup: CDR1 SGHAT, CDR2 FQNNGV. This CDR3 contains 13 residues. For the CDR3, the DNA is TGTGCCAGCAGCTTAGATCCAGACAATGAGCAGTTCTTC. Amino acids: CASSLDPDNEQFF.

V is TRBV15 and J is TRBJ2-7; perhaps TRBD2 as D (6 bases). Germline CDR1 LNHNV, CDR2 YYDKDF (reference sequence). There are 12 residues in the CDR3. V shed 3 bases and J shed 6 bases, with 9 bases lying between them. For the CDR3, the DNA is TGTGCCACCAGCAGGGAGGGAGTCGAGCAGTACTTC. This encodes CATSREGVEQYF.

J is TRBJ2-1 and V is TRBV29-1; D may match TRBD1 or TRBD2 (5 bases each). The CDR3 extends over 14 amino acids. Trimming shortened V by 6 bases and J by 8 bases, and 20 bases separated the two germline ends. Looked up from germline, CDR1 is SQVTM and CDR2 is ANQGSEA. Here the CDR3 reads CSVETGTAVDEQFF. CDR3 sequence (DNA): TGCAGCGTGGAAACCGGGACGGCCGTCGATGAGCAGTTCTTC.